This record covers a single T cell receptor (beta chain). The data derive from a study of blood T cell repertoires in COVID-19. CDR1 is LNHDA and CDR2 is SQIVND in the germline V gene (reference sequence). The CDR3 totals 15 residues. V lost 9 bases to trimming and J lost 0 bases; unmatched junction nucleotides: 7. Profiled with immunoSEQ multiplex PCR; TCRdb holds only in-frame clones, not every one. The table records approximately 260,000 clones, approximately 91% of them present only once. The receptor was derived from a man aged 45-65 years with acute or convalescent COVID-19. V usage is TRBV19 and J usage is TRBJ1-3; 8 bases are shared with TRBD1. The sample comprised peripheral blood. CDR3 protein: CASKDRGSSGNTIYF. The CDR3 bases are TGTGCCAGCAAAGACAGGGGATCCTCTGGAAACACCATATATTTT.